This T cell receptor (beta chain) comes out of a study of T cell repertoires in cytomegalovirus infection. The wider study: Matching HLA type and CMV infection were both indicated by public TCR beta signatures.

TCRdb re-called the reads through MiXCR, storing one row per CDR3 protein. This table holds about 180,000 distinct CDR3 sequences, about 18% found once. The table lists this clonotype with a few counts. V lost 5 bases to trimming and J lost 6 bases; unmatched junction nucleotides: 10. The germline gives CDR1 SGHRS, CDR2 YFSETQ. CDR3 size: 15 residues. This receptor was taken from a human donor in good health (CMV status not recorded). Some clones in this sample may be carry-over from other donors' samples. What was sequenced was CD8+ T cells from PBMCs. The chain combines TRBV5-1 with TRBJ2-2, with 7 positions matching TRBD2. The CDR3 spells CASRLDGGSAGELFF. The CDR3 region has the DNA TGCGCCAGCAGACTGGACGGGGGGTCCGCCGGGGAGCTGTTTTTT.